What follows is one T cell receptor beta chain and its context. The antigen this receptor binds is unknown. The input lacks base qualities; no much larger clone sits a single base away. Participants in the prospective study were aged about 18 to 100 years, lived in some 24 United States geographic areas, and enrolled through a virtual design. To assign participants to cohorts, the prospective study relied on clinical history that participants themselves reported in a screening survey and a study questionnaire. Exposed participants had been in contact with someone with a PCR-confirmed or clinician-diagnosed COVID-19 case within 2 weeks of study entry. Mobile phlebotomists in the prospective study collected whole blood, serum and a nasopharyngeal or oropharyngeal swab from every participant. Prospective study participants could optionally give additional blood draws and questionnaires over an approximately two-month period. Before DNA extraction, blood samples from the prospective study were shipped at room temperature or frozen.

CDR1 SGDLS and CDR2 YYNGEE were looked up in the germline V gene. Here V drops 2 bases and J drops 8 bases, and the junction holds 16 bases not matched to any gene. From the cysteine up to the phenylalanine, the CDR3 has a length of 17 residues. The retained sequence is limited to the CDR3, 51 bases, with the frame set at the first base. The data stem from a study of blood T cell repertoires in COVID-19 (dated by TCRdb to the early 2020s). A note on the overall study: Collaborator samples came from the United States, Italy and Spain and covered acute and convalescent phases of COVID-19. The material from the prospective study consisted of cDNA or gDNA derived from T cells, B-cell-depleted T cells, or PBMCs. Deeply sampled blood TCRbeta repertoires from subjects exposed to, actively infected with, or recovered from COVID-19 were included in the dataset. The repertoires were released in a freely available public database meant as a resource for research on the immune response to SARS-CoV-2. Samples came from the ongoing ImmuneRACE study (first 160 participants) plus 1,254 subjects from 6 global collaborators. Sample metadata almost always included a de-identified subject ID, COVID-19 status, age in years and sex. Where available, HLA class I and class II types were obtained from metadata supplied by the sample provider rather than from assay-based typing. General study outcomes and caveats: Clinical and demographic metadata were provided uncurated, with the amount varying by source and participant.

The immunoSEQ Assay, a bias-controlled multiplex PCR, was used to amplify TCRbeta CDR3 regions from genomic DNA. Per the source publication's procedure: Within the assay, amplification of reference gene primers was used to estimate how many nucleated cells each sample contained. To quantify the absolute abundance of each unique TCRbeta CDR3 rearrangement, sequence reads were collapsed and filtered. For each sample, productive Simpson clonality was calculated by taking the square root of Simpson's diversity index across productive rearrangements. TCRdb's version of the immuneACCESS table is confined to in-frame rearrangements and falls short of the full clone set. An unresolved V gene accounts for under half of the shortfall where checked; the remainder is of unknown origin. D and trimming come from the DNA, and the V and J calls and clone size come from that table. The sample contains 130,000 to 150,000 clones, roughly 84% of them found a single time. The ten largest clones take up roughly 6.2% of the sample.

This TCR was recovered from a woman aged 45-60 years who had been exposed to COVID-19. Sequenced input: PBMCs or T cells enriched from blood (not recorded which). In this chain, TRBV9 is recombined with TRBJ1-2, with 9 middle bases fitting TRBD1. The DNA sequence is TGTGCCAGCAGCGTCACCCCTTACAGGGGGCGAGAAGGAGGCTACACCTTC. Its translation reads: CASSVTPYRGREGGYTF. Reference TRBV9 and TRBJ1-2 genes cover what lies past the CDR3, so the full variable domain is DSGVTQTPKHLITATGQRVTLRCSPRSGDLSVYWYQQSLDQGLQFLIQYYNGEERAKGNILERFSAQQFPDLHSELNLSSLELGDSALYFCASSVTPYRGREGGYTFGSGTRLTVV.